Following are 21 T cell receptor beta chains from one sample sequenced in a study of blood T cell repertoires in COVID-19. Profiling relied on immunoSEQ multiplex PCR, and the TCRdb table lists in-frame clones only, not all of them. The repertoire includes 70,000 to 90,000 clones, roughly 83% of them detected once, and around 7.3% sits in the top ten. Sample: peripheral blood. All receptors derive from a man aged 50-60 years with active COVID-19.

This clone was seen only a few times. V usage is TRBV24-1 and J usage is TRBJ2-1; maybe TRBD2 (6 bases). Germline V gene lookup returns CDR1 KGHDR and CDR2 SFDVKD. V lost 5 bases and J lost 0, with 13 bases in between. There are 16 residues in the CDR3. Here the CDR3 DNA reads TGTGCCACCAGTGGGTATAGCGGTAGCTCCTACAATGAGCAGTTCTTC. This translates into CATSGYSGSSYNEQFF.

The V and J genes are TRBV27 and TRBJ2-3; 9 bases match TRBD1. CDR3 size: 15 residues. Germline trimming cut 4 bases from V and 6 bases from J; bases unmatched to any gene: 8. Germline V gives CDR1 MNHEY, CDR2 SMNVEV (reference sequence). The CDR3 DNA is TGTGCCAGCAGTTCCCCCGGACAGGGGACGGATACGCAGTATTTT. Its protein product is CASSSPGQGTDTQYF.

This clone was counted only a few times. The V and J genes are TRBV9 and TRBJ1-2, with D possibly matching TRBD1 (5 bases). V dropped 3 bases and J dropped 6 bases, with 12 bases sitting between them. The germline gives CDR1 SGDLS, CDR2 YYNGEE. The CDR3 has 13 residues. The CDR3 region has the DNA TGTGCCAGCAGCGGCGGGGGACTCGATGGCTACACCTTC. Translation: CASSGGGLDGYTF.

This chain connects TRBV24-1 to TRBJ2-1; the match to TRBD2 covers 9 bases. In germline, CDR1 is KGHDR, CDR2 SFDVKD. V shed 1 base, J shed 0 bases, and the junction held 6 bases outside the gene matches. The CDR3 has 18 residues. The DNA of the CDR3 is TGTGCCACCAGTGATTTAGCGGGGGGCGTGAGCTCCTACAATGAGCAGTTCTTC. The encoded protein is CATSDLAGGVSSYNEQFF.

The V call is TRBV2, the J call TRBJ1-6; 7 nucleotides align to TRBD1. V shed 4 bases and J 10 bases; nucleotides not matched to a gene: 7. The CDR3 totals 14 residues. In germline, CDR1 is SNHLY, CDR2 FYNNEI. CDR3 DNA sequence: TGTGCCAGCAGTGCCAGACAGGGTAGCTCACCCCTCCACTTT. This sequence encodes CASSARQGSSPLHF.

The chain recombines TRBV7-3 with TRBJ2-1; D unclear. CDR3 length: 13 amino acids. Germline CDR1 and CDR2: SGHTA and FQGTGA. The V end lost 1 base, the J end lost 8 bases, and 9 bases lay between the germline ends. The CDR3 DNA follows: TGTGCCAGCAGCTTAAACCCAGGATATGAGCAGTTCTTC. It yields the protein CASSLNPGYEQFF.

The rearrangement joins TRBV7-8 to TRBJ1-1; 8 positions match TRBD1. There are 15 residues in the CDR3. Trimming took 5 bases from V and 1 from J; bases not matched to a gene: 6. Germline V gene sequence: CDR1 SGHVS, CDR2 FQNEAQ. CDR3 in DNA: TGTGCCAGCAGCCCCGGGACAGGCAGGAACACTGAAGCTTTCTTT. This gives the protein CASSPGTGRNTEAFF.

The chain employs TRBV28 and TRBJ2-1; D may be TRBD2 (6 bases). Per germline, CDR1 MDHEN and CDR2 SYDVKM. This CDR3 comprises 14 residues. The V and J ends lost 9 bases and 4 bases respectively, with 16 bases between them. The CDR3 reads CASFSSSGYNEQFF. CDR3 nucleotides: TGTGCCAGTTTCTCGAGTAGCGGTTACAATGAGCAGTTCTTC.

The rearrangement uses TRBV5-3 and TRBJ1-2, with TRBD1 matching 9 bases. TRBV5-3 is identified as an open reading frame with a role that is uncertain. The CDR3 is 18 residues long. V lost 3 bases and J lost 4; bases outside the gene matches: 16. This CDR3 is CARSYYRDRDYQLYGYTF. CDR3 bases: TGTGCCAGAAGCTATTACCGGGACAGGGACTATCAGCTCTATGGCTACACCTTC.

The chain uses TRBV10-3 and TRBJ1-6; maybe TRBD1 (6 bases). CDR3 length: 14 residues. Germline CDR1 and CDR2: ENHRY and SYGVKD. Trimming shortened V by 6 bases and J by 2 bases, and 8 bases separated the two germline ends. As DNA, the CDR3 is TGTGCCATCAGACAGGGAACCTATAATTCACCCCTCCACTTT. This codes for CAIRQGTYNSPLHF.

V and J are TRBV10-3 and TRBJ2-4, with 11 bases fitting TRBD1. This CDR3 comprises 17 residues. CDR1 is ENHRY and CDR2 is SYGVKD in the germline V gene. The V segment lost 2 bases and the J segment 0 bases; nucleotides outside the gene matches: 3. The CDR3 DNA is TGTGCCATCAGTGAGGGGACAGGGGGTTTAGCCAAAAACATTCAGTACTTC. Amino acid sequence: CAISEGTGGLAKNIQYF.

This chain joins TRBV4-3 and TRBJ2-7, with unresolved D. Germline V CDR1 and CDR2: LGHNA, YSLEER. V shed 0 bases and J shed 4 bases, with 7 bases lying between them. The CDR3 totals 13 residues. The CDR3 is CASSQEAVYEQYF. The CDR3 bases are TGCGCCAGCAGCCAAGAGGCGGTTTACGAGCAGTACTTC.

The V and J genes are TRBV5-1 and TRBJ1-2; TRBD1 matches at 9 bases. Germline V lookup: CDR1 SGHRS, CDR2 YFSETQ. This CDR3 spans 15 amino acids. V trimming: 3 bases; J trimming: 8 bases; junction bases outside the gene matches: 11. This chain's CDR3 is CASSSYTTGGGGYTF. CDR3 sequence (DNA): TGCGCCAGCAGCTCGTATACCACAGGGGGCGGAGGCTACACCTTC.

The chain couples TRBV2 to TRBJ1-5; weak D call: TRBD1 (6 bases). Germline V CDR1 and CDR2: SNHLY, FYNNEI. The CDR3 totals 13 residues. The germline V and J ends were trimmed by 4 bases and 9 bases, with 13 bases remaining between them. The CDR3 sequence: CASSGGPEGPQHF. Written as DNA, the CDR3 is TGTGCCAGCAGTGGGGGGCCTGAAGGGCCCCAGCATTTT.

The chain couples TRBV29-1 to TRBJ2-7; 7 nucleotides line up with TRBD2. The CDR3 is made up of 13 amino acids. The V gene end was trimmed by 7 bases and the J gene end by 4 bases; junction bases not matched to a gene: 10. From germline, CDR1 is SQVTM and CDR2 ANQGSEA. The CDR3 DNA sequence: TGCAGCGCCCTGAAGGGGACTACGTACGAGCAGTACTTC. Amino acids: CSALKGTTYEQYF.

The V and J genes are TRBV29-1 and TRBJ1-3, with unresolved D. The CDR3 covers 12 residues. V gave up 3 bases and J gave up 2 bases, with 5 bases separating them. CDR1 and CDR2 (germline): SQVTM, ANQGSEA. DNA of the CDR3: TGCAGCGTTGATGGGCCTGGAAACACCATATATTTT. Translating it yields CSVDGPGNTIYF.

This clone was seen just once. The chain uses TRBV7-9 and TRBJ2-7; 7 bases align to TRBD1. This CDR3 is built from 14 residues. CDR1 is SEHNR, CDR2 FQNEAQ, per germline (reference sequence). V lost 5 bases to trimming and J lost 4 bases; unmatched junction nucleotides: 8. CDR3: CASSTGQAGYEQYF. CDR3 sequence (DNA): TGTGCCAGCAGCACTGGACAGGCTGGATACGAGCAGTACTTC. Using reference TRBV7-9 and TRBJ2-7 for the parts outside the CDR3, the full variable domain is DTGVSQNPRHKITKRGQNVTFRCDPISEHNRLYWYRQTLGQGPEFLTYFQNEAQLEKSRLLSDRFSAERPKGSFSTLEIQRTEQGDSAMYLCASSTGQAGYEQYFGPGTRLTVT.

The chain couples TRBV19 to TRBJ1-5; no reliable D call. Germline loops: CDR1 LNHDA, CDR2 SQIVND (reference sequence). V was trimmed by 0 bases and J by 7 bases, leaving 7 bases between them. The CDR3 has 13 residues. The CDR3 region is CASSIEGQQPQHF. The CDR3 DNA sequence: TGTGCCAGTAGTATAGAGGGCCAACAGCCCCAGCATTTT.

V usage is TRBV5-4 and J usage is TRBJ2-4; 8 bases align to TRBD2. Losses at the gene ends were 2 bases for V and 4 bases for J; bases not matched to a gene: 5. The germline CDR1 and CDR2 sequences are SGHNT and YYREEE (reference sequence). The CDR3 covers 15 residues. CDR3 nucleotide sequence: TGTGCCAGCAGCTTTAGCGGGACTGTAAAAAACATTCAGTACTTC. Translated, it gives CASSFSGTVKNIQYF.

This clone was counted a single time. The CDR3 loop is CASRSGSAQLRSTDTQYF. The CDR3 nucleotides read TGTGCCAGTAGGTCAGGATCGGCCCAACTGCGAAGCACAGATACGCAGTATTTT. This sequence joins TRBV19 and TRBJ2-3, with no clear D. V lost 6 bases and J 0 bases, leaving 22 bases between the germline ends. The CDR3 extends over 18 amino acids. Germline V lookup: CDR1 LNHDA, CDR2 SQIVND (reference sequence). The full variable domain, completed using reference TRBV19 and TRBJ2-3, is DGGITQSPKYLFRKEGQNVTLSCEQNLNHDAMYWYRQDPGQGLRLIYYSQIVNDFQKGDIAEGYSVSREKKESFPLTVTSAQKNPTAFYLCASRSGSAQLRSTDTQYFGPGTRLTVL.

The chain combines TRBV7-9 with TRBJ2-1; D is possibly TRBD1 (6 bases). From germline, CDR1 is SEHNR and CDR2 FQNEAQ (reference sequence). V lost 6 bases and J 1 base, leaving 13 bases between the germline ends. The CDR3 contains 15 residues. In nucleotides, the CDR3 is TGTGCCAGCAGGGCGACAGGTTTTTCCTACAATGAGCAGTTCTTC. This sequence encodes CASRATGFSYNEQFF.